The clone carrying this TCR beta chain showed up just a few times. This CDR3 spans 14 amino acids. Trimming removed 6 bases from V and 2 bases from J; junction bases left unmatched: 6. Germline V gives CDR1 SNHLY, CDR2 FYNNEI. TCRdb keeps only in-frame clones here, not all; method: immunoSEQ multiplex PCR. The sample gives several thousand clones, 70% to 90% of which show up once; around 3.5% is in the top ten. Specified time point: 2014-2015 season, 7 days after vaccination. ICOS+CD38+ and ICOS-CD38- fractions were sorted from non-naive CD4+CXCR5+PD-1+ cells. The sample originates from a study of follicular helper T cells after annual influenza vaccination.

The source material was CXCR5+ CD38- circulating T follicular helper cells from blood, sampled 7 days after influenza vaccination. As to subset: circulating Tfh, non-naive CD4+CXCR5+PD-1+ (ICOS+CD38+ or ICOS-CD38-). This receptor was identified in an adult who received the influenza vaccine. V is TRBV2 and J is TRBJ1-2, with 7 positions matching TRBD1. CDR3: CASRVRQGNYGYTF. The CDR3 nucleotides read TGTGCCAGCAGGGTCAGACAGGGAAACTATGGCTACACCTTC.